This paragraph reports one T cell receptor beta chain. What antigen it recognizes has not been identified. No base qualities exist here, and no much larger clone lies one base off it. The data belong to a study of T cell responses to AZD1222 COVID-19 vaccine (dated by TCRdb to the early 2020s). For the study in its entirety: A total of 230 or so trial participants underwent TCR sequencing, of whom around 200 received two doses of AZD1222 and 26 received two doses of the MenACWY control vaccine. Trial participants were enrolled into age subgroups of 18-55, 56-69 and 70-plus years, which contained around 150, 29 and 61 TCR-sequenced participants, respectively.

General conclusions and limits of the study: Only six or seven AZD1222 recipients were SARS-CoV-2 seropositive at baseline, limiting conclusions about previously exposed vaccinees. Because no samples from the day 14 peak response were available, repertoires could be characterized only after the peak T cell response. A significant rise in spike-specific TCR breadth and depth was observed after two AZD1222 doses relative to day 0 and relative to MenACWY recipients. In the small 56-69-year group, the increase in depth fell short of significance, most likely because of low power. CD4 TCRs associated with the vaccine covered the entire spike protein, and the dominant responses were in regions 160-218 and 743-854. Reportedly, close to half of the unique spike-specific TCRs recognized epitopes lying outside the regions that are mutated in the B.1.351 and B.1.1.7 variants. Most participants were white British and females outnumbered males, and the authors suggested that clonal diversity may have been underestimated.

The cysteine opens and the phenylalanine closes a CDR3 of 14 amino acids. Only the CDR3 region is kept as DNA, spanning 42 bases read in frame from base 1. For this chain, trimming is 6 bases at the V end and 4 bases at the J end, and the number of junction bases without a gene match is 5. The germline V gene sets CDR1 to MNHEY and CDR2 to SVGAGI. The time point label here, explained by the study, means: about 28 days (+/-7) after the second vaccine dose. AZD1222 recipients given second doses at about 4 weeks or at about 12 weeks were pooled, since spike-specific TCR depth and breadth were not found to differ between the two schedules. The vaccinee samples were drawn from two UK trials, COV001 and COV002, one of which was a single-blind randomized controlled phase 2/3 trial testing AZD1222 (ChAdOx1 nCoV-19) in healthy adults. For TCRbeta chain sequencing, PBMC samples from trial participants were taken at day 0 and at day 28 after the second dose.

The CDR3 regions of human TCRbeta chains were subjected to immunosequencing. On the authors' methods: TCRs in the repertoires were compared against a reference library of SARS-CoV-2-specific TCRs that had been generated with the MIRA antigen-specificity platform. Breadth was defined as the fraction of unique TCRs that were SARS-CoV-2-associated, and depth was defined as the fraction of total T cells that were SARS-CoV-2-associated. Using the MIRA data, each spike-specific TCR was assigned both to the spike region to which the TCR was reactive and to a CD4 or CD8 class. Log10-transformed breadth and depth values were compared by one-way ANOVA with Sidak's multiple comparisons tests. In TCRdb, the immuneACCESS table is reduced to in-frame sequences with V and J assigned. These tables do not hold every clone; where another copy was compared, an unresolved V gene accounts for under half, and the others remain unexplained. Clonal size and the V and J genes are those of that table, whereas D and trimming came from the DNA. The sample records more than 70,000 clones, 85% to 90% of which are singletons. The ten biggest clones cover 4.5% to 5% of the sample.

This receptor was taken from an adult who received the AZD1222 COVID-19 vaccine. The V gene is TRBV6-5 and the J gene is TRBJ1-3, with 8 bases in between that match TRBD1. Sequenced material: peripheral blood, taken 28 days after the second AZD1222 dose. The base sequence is TGTGCCAGCAGCTCCGGGACAGGAGGAAACACCATATATTTT. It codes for CASSSGTGGNTIYF.